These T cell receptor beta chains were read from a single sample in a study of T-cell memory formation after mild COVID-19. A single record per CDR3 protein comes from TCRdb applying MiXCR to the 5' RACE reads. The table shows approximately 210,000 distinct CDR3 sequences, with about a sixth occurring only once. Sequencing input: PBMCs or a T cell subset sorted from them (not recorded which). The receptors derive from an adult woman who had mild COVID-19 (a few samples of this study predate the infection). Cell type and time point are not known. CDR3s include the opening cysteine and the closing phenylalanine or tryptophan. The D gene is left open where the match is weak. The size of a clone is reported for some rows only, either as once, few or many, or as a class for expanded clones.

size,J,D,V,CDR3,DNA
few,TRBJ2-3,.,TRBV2,CASSEVGNQATYTDTQYF,TGTGCCAGCAGTGAAGTGGGGAACCAAGCAACCTACACAGATACGCAGTATTTT
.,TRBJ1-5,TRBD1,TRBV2,CASRGTGRGYQPQHF,TGTGCCAGCAGAGGGACAGGGAGAGGCTATCAGCCCCAGCATTTT
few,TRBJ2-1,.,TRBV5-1,CASSLASPYNEQFF,TGCGCCAGCAGCTTGGCCAGCCCCTACAATGAGCAGTTCTTC
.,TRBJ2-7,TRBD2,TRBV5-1,CASSRTSRLEYEQYF,TGCGCCAGCAGCCGGACTAGCCGCCTCGAGTACGAGCAGTACTTC
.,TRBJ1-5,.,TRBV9,CASSVGHRDNQPQHF,TGTGCCAGCAGCGTAGGTCACAGGGACAATCAGCCCCAGCATTTT
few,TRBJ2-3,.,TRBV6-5,CATSAADTQYF,TGTGCCACCTCCGCAGCGGATACGCAGTATTTT
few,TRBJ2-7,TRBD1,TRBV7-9,CASSSWTGPYEQYF,TGTGCCAGCAGCTCCTGGACAGGCCCCTACGAGCAGTACTTC
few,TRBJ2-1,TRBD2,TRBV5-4,CASSAGSSGSSYNEQFF,TGTGCCAGCAGCGCAGGGTCTAGCGGGAGCTCCTACAATGAGCAGTTCTTC
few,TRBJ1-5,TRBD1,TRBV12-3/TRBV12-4,CASSQQGRATQHF,TGTGCCAGCAGTCAACAGGGGAGGGCGACCCAGCATTTT
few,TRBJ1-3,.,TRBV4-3,CASSQDMGNSGNTIYF,TGCGCCAGCAGCCAAGATATGGGGAACTCTGGAAACACCATATATTTT
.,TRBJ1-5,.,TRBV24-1,CATSDGRGTSNQPQHF,TGTGCCACCAGTGATGGCAGGGGTACTAGCAATCAGCCCCAGCATTTT
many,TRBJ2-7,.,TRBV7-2,CASSPAYEQYF,TGTGCCAGCAGCCCGGCCTACGAGCAGTACTTC
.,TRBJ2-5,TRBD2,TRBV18,CASSPRLTSGQETQYF,TGTGCCAGCTCACCACGCCTCACTAGCGGACAAGAGACCCAGTACTTC
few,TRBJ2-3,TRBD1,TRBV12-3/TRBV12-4,CASILQGRASTDTQYF,TGTGCCAGCATACTACAGGGGCGCGCTAGCACAGATACGCAGTATTTT
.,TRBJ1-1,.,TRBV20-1,CSARDRGLPFGKF,TGCAGTGCTAGAGATCGAGGGTTGCCCTTCGGGAAGTTT
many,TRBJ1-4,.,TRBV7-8,CASSLGPTNEKLFF,TGTGCCAGCAGCCTCGGTCCAACTAATGAAAAACTGTTTTTT
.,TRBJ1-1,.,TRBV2,CASGSENTEAFF,TGTGCCAGTGGGTCCGAAAACACTGAAGCTTTCTTT
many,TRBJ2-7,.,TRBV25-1,CASSEQGYEQYF,TGTGCCAGCAGTGAACAGGGATACGAGCAGTACTTC
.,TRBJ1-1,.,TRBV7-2,CASSVRRDYTEAFF,TGTGCCAGCAGCGTGCGGAGGGATTACACTGAAGCTTTCTTT
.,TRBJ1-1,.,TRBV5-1,CASSLIDRNTEAFF,TGCGCCAGCAGCTTGATCGATCGCAACACTGAAGCTTTCTTT
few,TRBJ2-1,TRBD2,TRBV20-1,CSARDAGGFNNEQFF,TGCAGTGCTAGAGACGCGGGAGGGTTCAACAATGAGCAGTTCTTC
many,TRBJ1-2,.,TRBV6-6,CASSPTGQAYGYTF,TGTGCCAGCAGTCCGACAGGTCAAGCCTATGGCTACACCTTC
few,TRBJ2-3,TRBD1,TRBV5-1,CASIYGDRETDTQYF,TGCGCCAGCATATACGGGGACAGGGAAACAGATACGCAGTATTTT
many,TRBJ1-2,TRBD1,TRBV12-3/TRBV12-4,CASSPGQGASHGYTF,TGTGCCAGCAGTCCTGGACAGGGGGCATCTCATGGCTACACCTTC
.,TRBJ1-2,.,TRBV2,CASSFPTGWNHGYTF,TGTGCCAGCAGTTTTCCTACTGGGTGGAACCATGGCTACACCTTC
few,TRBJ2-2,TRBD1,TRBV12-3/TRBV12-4,CASSGTGGIGELFF,TGTGCCAGCTCCGGGACAGGGGGCATCGGGGAGCTGTTTTTT
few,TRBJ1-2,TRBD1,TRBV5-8,CASSILQGAKGYTF,TGTGCCAGCAGTATCCTACAGGGGGCGAAAGGCTACACCTTC
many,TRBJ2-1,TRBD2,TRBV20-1,CSAGHNRGGLEQFF,TGCAGTGCCGGACATAATCGGGGGGGCCTTGAGCAGTTCTTC
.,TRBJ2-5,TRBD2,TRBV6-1,CASSDGGKTQYF,TGTGCCAGCAGTGACGGGGGGAAGACCCAGTACTTC
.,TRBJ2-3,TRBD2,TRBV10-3,CAISGTSSDTQYF,TGTGCCATCAGCGGGACTAGCAGTGATACGCAGTATTTT
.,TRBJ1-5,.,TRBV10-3,CAISSLNQPQHF,TGTGCCATCAGCAGCCTCAATCAGCCCCAGCATTTT
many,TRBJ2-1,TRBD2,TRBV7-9,CASGLAGALLYNEQFF,TGTGCCAGCGGACTAGCGGGGGCCCTCTTGTACAATGAGCAGTTCTTC
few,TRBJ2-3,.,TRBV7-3,CASSSEKTDTQYF,TGTGCCAGCAGCTCCGAAAAAACAGATACGCAGTATTTT
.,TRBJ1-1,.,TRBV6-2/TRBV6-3,CASSYSTVPEAFF,TGTGCCAGCAGTTACTCGACGGTCCCTGAAGCTTTCTTT
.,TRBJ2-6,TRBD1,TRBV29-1,CSVGQASGANVLTF,TGCAGCGTGGGACAGGCCTCTGGGGCCAACGTCCTGACTTTC
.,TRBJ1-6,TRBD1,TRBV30,CAWSRLDRSSSPLHF,TGTGCCTGGAGTCGATTGGACAGGAGTAGTTCACCCCTCCACTTT
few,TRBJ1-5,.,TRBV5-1,CASSPGVDQPQHF,TGCGCCAGCAGCCCGGGGGTGGATCAGCCCCAGCATTTT
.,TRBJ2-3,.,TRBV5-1,CASCSGHPTDTQYF,TGCGCCAGCTGTTCGGGACACCCCACAGATACGCAGTATTTT
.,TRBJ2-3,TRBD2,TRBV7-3,CASSHGLAVSTDTQYF,TGTGCCAGCAGCCATGGACTAGCGGTCAGCACAGATACGCAGTATTTT
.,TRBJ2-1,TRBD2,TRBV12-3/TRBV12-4,CASSPRPTGTSFLSGQFF,TGTGCCAGCAGTCCCCGACCCACCGGGACTAGCTTCCTCTCCGGGCAGTTCTTC
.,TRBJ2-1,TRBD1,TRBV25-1,CASSGTGGWNEQFF,TGTGCCAGCAGTGGGACAGGGGGCTGGAATGAGCAGTTCTTC
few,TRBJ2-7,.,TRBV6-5,CASSLRGLVYEQYF,TGTGCCAGCAGCCTCAGGGGATTAGTCTACGAGCAGTACTTC
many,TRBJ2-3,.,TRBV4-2,CASSLLAVGTTDTQYF,TGTGCCAGCAGCCTTTTAGCGGTTGGGACGACAGATACGCAGTATTTT
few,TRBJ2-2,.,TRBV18,CASSASSNTGELFF,TGTGCCAGCTCAGCCTCGTCTAACACCGGGGAGCTGTTTTTT
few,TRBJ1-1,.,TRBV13,CASARSNTEAFF,TGTGCCAGCGCGAGGTCCAACACTGAAGCTTTCTTT
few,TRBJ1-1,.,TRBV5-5,CASSLDRIRNTEAFF,TGTGCCAGCAGCTTAGACAGGATTAGGAACACTGAAGCTTTCTTT
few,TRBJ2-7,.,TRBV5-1,CASSLESTDYEQYF,TGCGCCAGCAGCTTGGAGTCGACAGACTACGAGCAGTACTTC
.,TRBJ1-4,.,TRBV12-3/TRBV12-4,CASSGRQAVGEKLFF,TGTGCCAGCAGTGGTAGACAGGCTGTAGGTGAAAAACTGTTTTTT
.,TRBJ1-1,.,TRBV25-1,CASSDSTGSYTEAFF,TGTGCCAGCAGTGACTCCACAGGGAGCTACACTGAAGCTTTCTTT
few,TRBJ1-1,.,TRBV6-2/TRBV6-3,CASSYDSVGHMNTEAFF,TGTGCCAGCAGTTACGATTCTGTAGGACATATGAACACTGAAGCTTTCTTT
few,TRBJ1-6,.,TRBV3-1,CASSTTEGSSPLHF,TGTGCCAGCAGCACGACAGAGGGGAGTTCACCCCTCCACTTT
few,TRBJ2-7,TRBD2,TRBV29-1,CSAMGLAGEQYF,TGCAGCGCGATGGGACTAGCGGGCGAGCAGTACTTC
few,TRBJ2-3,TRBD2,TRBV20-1,CSAAPASGYTDTQYF,TGCAGTGCCGCCCCCGCTAGCGGGTACACAGATACGCAGTATTTT
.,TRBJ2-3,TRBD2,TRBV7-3,CASSLSPPGGPTDTQYF,TGTGCCAGCAGCTTAAGTCCTCCGGGAGGCCCCACAGATACGCAGTATTTT
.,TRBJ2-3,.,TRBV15,CATSSARRAGPTDTQYF,TGTGCCACCAGCAGTGCTCGCCGGGCAGGACCCACAGATACGCAGTATTTT
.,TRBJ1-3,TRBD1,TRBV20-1,CSAKNFRDRVRPGNTIYF,TGCAGTGCCAAAAATTTCCGGGACAGGGTTCGTCCTGGAAACACCATATATTTT